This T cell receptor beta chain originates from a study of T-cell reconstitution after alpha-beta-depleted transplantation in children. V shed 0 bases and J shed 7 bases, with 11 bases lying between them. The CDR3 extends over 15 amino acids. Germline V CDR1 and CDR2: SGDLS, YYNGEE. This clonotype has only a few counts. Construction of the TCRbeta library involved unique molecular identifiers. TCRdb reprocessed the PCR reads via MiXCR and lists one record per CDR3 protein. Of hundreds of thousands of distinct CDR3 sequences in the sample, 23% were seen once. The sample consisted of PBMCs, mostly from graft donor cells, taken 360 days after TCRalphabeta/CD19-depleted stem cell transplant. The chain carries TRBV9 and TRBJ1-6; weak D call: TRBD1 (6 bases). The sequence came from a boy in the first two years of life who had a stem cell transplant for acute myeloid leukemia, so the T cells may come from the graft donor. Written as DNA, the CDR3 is TGTGCCAGCAGCGTAGCTCAAAGGGGGAATTCACCCCTCCACTTT. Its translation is CASSVAQRGNSPLHF. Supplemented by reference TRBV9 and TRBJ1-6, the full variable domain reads DSGVTQTPKHLITATGQRVTLRCSPRSGDLSVYWYQQSLDQGLQFLIQYYNGEERAKGNILERFSAQQFPDLHSELNLSSLELGDSALYFCASSVAQRGNSPLHFGNGTRLTVT.